This TCR beta chain derives from a study of cytomegalovirus exposure and HLA in healthy donors. Background on the study: Per a later analysis, the roughly 670 first-cohort and 120 or so validation repertoires shared one platform. Study-level findings and limits: In vitro testing confirmed a few CMV-associated chains as specific for CMV antigens. Some public TCRs appeared in many individuals, while most sequences were rare. Researchers counted over 150 TCR beta chains as cytomegalovirus-associated.

Comment on this clone: Its antigen is not known.

Profiling relied on immunoSEQ multiplex PCR, and the TCRdb table lists in-frame clones only, not all of them. The sample consists of roughly 56,000 clones, 91% of them appearing once. The V gene's germline CDR1 is SGHRS and CDR2 YFSETQ. Trimming stripped 5 bases from V and 2 bases from J, with 18 bases between. The CDR3 runs to 16 residues. The rearrangement uses TRBV5-1 and TRBJ2-3; D gene ambiguous. The TCR comes from a woman in her twenties or thirties in good health and CMV-seronegative. The source material was PBMCs. CDR3 DNA sequence: TGCGCCAGCAGAATGGCGGTCAGCGTTGTCACAGATACGCAGTATTTT. Its translation is CASRMAVSVVTDTQYF.